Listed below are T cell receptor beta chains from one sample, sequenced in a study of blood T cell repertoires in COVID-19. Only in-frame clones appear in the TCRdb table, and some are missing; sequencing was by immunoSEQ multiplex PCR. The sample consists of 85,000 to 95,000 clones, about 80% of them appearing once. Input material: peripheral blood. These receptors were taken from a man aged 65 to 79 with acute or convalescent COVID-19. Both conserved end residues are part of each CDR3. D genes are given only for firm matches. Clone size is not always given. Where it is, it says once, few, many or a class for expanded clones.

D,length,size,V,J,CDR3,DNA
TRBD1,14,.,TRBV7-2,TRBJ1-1,CASSLDRGSTEAFF,TGTGCCAGCAGCTTGGACAGGGGGAGCACTGAAGCTTTCTTT
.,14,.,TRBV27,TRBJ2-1,CASSLSGHYNEQFF,TGTGCCAGCAGTTTATCTGGGCATTACAATGAGCAGTTCTTC
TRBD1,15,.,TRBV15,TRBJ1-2,CATSSNRGRWDGYTF,TGTGCCACCAGCAGTAACAGGGGGCGGTGGGATGGCTACACCTTC
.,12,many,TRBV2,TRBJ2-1,CASSEGNREQFF,TGTGCCAGCAGTGAGGGCAACAGGGAGCAGTTCTTC
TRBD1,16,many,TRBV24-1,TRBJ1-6,CATIFDRGLYNSPLHF,TGTGCCACCATCTTTGACAGGGGGCTTTATAATTCACCCCTCCACTTT
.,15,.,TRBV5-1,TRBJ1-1,CASSSGVEMNTEAFF,TGCGCCAGCAGCTCAGGGGTGGAGATGAACACTGAAGCTTTCTTT
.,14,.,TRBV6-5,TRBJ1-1,CASSYVGQAGEAFF,TGTGCCAGCAGTTACGTCGGTCAGGCAGGAGAAGCTTTCTTT
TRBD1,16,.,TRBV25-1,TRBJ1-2,CASSPQGGEEFEGYTF,TGTGCCAGCAGCCCACAGGGGGGCGAGGAATTTGAAGGCTACACCTTC
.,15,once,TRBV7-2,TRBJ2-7,CASSLRGGFNYEQYF,TGTGCCAGCAGCTTAAGGGGGGGCTTCAACTACGAGCAGTACTTC
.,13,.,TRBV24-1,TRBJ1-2,CATSASGGEGYTF,TGTGCCACCAGTGCCTCGGGAGGGGAGGGCTACACCTTC
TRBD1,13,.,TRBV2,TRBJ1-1,CASNTQGGTEAFF,TGTGCCAGCAATACCCAGGGGGGCACTGAAGCTTTCTTT
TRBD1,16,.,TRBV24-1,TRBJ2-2,CATSDAGGSNTGELFF,TGTGCCACCAGTGATGCAGGGGGTTCGAACACCGGGGAGCTGTTTTTT
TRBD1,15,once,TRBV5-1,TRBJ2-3,CASSPGQGVPDTQYF,TGCGCCAGCAGCCCGGGACAGGGGGTTCCAGATACGCAGTATTTT
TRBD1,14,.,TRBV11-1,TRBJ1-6,CASSRTGNNSPLHF,TGTGCCAGCAGCAGGACAGGGAATAATTCACCCCTCCACTTT
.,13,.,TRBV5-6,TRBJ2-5,CASSLTGRETQYF,TGTGCCAGCAGCTTGACAGGCCGTGAGACCCAGTACTTC
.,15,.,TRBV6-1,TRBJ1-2,CASSEVRVSGYGYTF,TGTGCCAGCAGTGAAGTTAGGGTTAGCGGCTATGGCTACACCTTC
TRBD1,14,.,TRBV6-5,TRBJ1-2,CASTALDREDGYTF,TGTGCCAGCACCGCCTTGGACAGGGAGGATGGCTACACCTTC
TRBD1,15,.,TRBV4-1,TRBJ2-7,CASSQDETGLYEQYF,TGCGCCAGCAGCCAAGATGAGACAGGGTTATACGAGCAGTACTTC
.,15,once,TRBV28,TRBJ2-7,CASSAQTGISYEQYF,TGTGCCAGCAGTGCTCAAACAGGGATTTCCTACGAGCAGTACTTC
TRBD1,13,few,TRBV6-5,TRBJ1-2,CASNDRGHGGYTF,TGTGCCTCAAACGACAGGGGGCATGGAGGCTACACCTTC